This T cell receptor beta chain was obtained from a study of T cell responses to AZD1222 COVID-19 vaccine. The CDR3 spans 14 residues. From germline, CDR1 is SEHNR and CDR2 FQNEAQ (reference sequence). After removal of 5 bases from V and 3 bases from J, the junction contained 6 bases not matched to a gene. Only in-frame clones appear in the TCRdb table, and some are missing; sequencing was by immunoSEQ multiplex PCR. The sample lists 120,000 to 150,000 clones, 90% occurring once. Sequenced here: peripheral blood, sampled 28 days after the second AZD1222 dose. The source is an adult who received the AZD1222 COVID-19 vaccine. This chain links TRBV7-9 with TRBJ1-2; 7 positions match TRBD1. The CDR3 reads CASSLLTGDYGYTF. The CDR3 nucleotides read TGTGCCAGCAGCCTCCTTACAGGGGACTATGGCTACACCTTC.